These 14 T cell receptor beta chains were all obtained from the same sample, sequenced in a study of blood T cell repertoires in COVID-19. Assay: immunoSEQ multiplex PCR; the TCRdb copy retains only in-frame clones and omits some. The sample lists about 200,000 clones; around 90% were seen once. Sequencing used peripheral blood. Receptor source: a man aged 55 to 70 who had recovered from COVID-19.

This rearrangement joins TRBV4-3 to TRBJ1-1; D gene ambiguous. Trimming pared 4 bases from V and 4 bases from J, leaving 10 bases between. In germline, CDR1 is LGHNA, CDR2 YSLEER. CDR3 size: 13 residues. CDR3 loop: CASSPGEGTEAFF. As DNA, the CDR3 is TGCGCCAGCAGCCCCGGGGAGGGCACTGAAGCTTTCTTT.

The chain's CDR3 is CASSLGGRYGYTF. CDR3 nucleotides: TGTGCCAGCAGCTTAGGGGGCCGCTATGGCTACACCTTC. The J gene is TRBJ1-2, the V gene TRBV11-2; D might be TRBD1 (5 bases). Trimming stripped 1 base from V and 4 bases from J, with 7 bases between. Germline V gene data show CDR1 as SGHAT and CDR2 as FQNNGV. This CDR3 is 13 amino acids long. Together with reference TRBV11-2 and TRBJ1-2, the CDR3 gives the full variable domain: EAGVAQSPRYKIIEKRQSVAFWCNPISGHATLYWYQQILGQGPKLLIQFQNNGVVDDSQLPKDRFSAERLKGVDSTLKIQPAKLEDSAVYLCASSLGGRYGYTFGSGTRLTVV.

This chain joins TRBV11-2 and TRBJ1-1; D remains ambiguous. Germline lookup yields CDR1 SGHAT and CDR2 FQNNGV. V dropped 5 bases and J dropped 0 bases, with 10 bases sitting between them. The CDR3 is made up of 14 amino acids. DNA for the CDR3: TGTGCCAGCAGCCCGTTCAGAATGAACACTGAAGCTTTCTTT. This sequence encodes CASSPFRMNTEAFF.

This clone occurred once. The J gene is TRBJ2-3, the V gene TRBV4-3; D not certain. CDR1 LGHNA and CDR2 YSLEER come from the germline V gene. The V gene lost 0 bases and the J gene lost 0 bases, with 7 bases spanning the gap. The CDR3 runs to 15 residues. The DNA of the CDR3 is TGCGCCAGCAGCCAAGACGCCCGGAGCACAGATACGCAGTATTTT. Protein sequence: CASSQDARSTDTQYF.

The gene calls are TRBV15 and TRBJ2-1; D perhaps matches TRBD2 (5 bases). The CDR3 runs to 16 residues. Germline lookup yields CDR1 LNHNV and CDR2 YYDKDF (reference sequence). V lost 1 base to trimming and J lost 7 bases, with 17 bases between them. CDR3 nucleotides: TGTGCCACCAGCAGAGGTCCCCCCCTAGCCGGGAATGAGCAGTTCTTC. Translated: CATSRGPPLAGNEQFF.

V and J are TRBV27 and TRBJ2-7; TRBD2 might be the D (5 bases). The CDR3 contains 13 residues. The germline V and J ends were trimmed by 7 bases and 5 bases, with 15 bases remaining between them. Germline V lookup: CDR1 MNHEY, CDR2 SMNVEV (reference sequence). CDR3 region: CASKYSVAHEQYF. The DNA of the CDR3 is TGTGCCAGCAAATATTCAGTAGCGCACGAGCAGTACTTC.

This clone was observed once. V and J are TRBV9 and TRBJ1-5; a weak D match, TRBD1 (5 bases). Germline CDR1 and CDR2: SGDLS and YYNGEE. The CDR3 is 15 amino acids. Trimming stripped 0 bases from V and 4 bases from J, with 11 bases between. The CDR3 spells CASSVDGGRNQPQHF. The CDR3 region has the DNA TGTGCCAGCAGCGTAGACGGGGGACGAAATCAGCCCCAGCATTTT.

This chain links TRBV19 with TRBJ2-3; TRBD2 matches at 10 bases. V dropped 7 bases and J dropped 5; count of bases not matched to a gene: 6. CDR3 length equals 14 residues. Germline-derived CDR1 and CDR2 are LNHDA and SQIVND (reference sequence). The CDR3 DNA is TGTGCCAGTATGGCGCTAGCGGGAGTAGATACGCAGTATTTT. Translated: CASMALAGVDTQYF. Drawing the rest from reference TRBV19 and TRBJ2-3, the complete variable domain is DGGITQSPKYLFRKEGQNVTLSCEQNLNHDAMYWYRQDPGQGLRLIYYSQIVNDFQKGDIAEGYSVSREKKESFPLTVTSAQKNPTAFYLCASMALAGVDTQYFGPGTRLTVL.

The rearrangement joins TRBV5-1 to TRBJ2-7; D perhaps matches TRBD1 (6 bases). Germline CDR1 SGHRS, CDR2 YFSETQ. CDR3 length equals 15 residues. V dropped 0 bases and J dropped 3 bases, with 13 bases sitting between them. CDR3 coding DNA: TGCGCCAGCAGCTTGGAGGACAGAGTTAACTACGAGCAGTACTTC. Protein: CASSLEDRVNYEQYF.

The CDR3 is CASSPRTGTGETQYF. DNA of the CDR3: TGTGCCAGCAGCCCCCGGACAGGAACTGGGGAGACCCAGTACTTC. The chain uses TRBV11-1 and TRBJ2-5, with TRBD1 matching over 7 bases. Germline V gene sequence: CDR1 SGHAT, CDR2 FQDESV (reference sequence). Germline trimming cut 5 bases from V and 5 bases from J; bases unmatched to any gene: 11. The CDR3 totals 15 residues.

This chain joins TRBV2 and TRBJ1-3; the D is unclear. Looked up from germline, CDR1 is SNHLY and CDR2 is FYNNEI. The germline V and J ends were trimmed by 2 bases and 8 bases, with 13 bases remaining between them. The CDR3 has 14 amino acids. The DNA for the CDR3 is TGTGCCAGCAGTGAAAGAGGCAGAGGAGACACCATATATTTT. Translation: CASSERGRGDTIYF.

The DNA of the CDR3 is TGTGCCAGCAGAATACCGAGTAGTAGCGGGGCCAACGAGCAGTACTTC. Amino acids: CASRIPSSSGANEQYF. The chain employs TRBV11-2 and TRBJ2-7, with TRBD2 identical over 8 bases. The CDR3 runs to 16 residues. Per germline, CDR1 SGHAT and CDR2 FQNNGV. Trimming took 6 bases from V and 5 from J; bases not matched to a gene: 15.

The chain employs TRBV7-2 and TRBJ2-1; maybe TRBD1 (6 bases). Germline loops: CDR1 SGHTA, CDR2 FQGNSA. Trimming left V 5 bases short and J 4 bases short, with 18 bases between. This CDR3 has 16 amino acids. In nucleotides, the CDR3 is TGTGCCAGCAGCCAACCGGGACATACATCTTACAATGAGCAGTTCTTC. Its protein is CASSQPGHTSYNEQFF. The full variable domain, with the rest looked up from reference TRBV7-2 and TRBJ2-1, is GAGVSQSPSNKVTEKGKDVELRCDPISGHTALYWYRQSLGQGLEFLIYFQGNSAPDKSGLPSDRFSAERTGGSVSTLTIQRTQQEDSAVYLCASSQPGHTSYNEQFFGPGTRLTVL.

The chain uses TRBV9 and TRBJ1-4; 8 bases fit TRBD1. The CDR3 is made up of 15 amino acids. V was pared by 4 bases and J by 7 bases, with 9 bases of the junction left unmatched. CDR1 and CDR2 from the germline V gene are SGDLS and YYNGEE. CDR3 residues: CASSQHQGAGEKLFF. For the CDR3, the DNA is TGTGCCAGCAGCCAACATCAGGGGGCTGGTGAAAAACTGTTTTTT. The full variable domain, its missing parts supplied by reference TRBV9 and TRBJ1-4, is DSGVTQTPKHLITATGQRVTLRCSPRSGDLSVYWYQQSLDQGLQFLIQYYNGEERAKGNILERFSAQQFPDLHSELNLSSLELGDSALYFCASSQHQGAGEKLFFGSGTQLSVL.